This T cell receptor (beta chain) was found in a study of T cells in Graves' hyperthyroidism and ophthalmopathy. The CDR3 loop spans 16 amino acids. The V gene's germline CDR1 is SGDLS and CDR2 YYNGEE. V gave up 1 base and J gave up 0 bases; unmatched junction bases: 6. Of note for this clonotype: Its cognate antigen is unknown.

TCR beta CDR3 regions were amplified from RNA transcripts. The HTBI primer set was used in a first-round RT-PCR of the TCR CDR3. MiXCR, run by TCRdb on the multiplex PCR reads, gives a single entry per CDR3 protein. Of some 360,000 distinct CDR3 sequences detected, 15% to 20% appear once; the ten largest clones hold about a sixth. Points from the study as a whole: Ophthalmopathy onset followed model prediction by a median around six months.

The V and J genes are TRBV9 and TRBJ1-1; 7 nucleotides align to TRBD1. The clonotype comes from a woman between 40 and 50 years old with Graves' ophthalmopathy. Sequencing was performed on blood. CDR3 in DNA: TGTGCCAGCAGCGTATTCCCGGGACAGCTGAACACTGAAGCTTTCTTT. Protein: CASSVFPGQLNTEAFF.